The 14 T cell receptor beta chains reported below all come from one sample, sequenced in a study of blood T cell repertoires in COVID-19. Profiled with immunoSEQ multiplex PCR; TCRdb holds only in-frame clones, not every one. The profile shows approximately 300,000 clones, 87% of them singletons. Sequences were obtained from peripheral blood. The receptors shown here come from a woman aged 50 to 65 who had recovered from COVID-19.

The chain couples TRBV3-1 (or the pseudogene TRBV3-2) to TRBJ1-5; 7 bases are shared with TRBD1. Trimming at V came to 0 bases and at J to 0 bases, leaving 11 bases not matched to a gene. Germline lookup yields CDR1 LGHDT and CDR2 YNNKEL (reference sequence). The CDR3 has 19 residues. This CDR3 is CASSQDQDRATYSNQPQHF. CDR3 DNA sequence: TGTGCCAGCAGCCAAGATCAAGACAGGGCTACTTATAGCAATCAGCCCCAGCATTTT.

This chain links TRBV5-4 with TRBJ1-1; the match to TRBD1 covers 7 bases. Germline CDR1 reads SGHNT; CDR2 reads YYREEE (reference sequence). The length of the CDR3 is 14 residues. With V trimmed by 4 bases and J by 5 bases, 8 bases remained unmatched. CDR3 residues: CASSIQQGSTEAFF. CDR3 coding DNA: TGTGCCAGCAGCATCCAACAGGGGAGTACTGAAGCTTTCTTT.

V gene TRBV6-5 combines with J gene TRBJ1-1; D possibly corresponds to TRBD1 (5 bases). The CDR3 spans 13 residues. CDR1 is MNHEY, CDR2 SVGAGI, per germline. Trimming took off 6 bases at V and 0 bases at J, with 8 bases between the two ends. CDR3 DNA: TGTGCCAGCAGGGACACCTTGAACACTGAAGCTTTCTTT. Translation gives CASRDTLNTEAFF.

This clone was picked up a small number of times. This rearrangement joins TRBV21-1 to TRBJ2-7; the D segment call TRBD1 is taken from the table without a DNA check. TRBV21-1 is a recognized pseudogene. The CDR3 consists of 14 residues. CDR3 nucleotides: TGTGCCAGCAGCAAAGGGGCAGGGCTGGGCGAGCAGTACTTC. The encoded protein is CASSKGAGLGEQYF.

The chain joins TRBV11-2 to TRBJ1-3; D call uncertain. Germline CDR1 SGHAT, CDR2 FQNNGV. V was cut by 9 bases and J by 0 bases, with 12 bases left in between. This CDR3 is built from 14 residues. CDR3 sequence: CASQRTGSGNTIYF. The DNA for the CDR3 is TGTGCCAGTCAGCGTACCGGCTCTGGAAACACCATATATTTT.

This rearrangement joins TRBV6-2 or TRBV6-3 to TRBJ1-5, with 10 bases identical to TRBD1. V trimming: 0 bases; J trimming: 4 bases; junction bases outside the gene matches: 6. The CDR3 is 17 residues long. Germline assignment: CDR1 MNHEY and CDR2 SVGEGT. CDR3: CASSYSIGTGENQPQHF. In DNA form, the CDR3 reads TGTGCCAGCAGTTACTCGATAGGGACAGGGGAAAATCAGCCCCAGCATTTT.

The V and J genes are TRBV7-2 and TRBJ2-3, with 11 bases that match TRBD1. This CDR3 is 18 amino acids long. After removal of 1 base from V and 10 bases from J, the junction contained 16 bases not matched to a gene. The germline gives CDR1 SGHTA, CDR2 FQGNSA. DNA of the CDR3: TGTGCCAGCAGCTTAGAAAGGACAGGGGGCCCCCTCTCCCGGGCGCAGTATTTT. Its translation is CASSLERTGGPLSRAQYF.

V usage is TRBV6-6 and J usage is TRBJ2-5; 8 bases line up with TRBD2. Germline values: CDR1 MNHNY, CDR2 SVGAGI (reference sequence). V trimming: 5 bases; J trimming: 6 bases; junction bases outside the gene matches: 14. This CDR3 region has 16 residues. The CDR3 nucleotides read TGTGCCAGCAGTCCAATAGCGGGGAGTAAGAGGAAGACCCAGTACTTC. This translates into CASSPIAGSKRKTQYF.

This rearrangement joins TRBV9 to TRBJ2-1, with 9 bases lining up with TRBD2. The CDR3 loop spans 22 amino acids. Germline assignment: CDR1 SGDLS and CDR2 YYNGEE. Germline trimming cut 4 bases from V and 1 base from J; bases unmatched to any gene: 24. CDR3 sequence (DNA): TGTGCCAGCAGCCTCACTACCGCCGGGCGGGGGGGCACCCGGGGGTCCTACAATGAGCAGTTCTTC. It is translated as CASSLTTAGRGGTRGSYNEQFF. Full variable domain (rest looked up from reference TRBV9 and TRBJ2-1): DSGVTQTPKHLITATGQRVTLRCSPRSGDLSVYWYQQSLDQGLQFLIQYYNGEERAKGNILERFSAQQFPDLHSELNLSSLELGDSALYFCASSLTTAGRGGTRGSYNEQFFGPGTRLTVL.

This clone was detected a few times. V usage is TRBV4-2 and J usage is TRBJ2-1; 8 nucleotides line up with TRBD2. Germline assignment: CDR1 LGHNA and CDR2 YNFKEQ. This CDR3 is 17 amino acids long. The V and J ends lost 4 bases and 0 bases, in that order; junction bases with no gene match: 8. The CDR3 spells CASSPSAGESSYNEQFF. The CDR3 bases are TGTGCCAGCAGCCCCTCAGCGGGGGAAAGCTCCTACAATGAGCAGTTCTTC.

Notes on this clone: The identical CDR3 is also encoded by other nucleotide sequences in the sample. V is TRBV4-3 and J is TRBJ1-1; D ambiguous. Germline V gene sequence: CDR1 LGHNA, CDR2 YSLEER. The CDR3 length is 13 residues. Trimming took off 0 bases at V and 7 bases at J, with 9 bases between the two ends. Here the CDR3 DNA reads TGCGCCAGCAGCCAAGATTCGGTAAGTGAAGCTTTCTTT. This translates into CASSQDSVSEAFF.

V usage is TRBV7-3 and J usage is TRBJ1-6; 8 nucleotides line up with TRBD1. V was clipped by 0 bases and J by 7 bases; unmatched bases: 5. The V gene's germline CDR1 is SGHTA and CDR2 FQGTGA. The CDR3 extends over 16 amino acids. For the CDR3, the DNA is TGTGCCAGCAGCTTAACAGCGGACAGGGCAAATTCACCCCTCCACTTT. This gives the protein CASSLTADRANSPLHF.

CDR3 DNA: TGTGCCAGCAGCTTAGCGAGACTAGCGGGGGACCCCTCCTACGAGCAGTACTTC. Residues: CASSLARLAGDPSYEQYF. The V call is TRBV7-6, the J call TRBJ2-7; 12 positions match TRBD2. The CDR3 totals 18 residues. Trimming at V came to 0 bases and at J to 0 bases, leaving 6 bases not matched to a gene. Per germline, CDR1 SGHVS and CDR2 FNYEAQ.

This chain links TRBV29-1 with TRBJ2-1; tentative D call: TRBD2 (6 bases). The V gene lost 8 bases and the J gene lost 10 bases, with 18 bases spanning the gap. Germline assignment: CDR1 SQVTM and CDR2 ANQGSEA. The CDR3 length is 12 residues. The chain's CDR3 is CSSRSGGGEQFF. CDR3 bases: TGCAGCTCGCGCTCCGGGGGTGGAGAGCAGTTCTTC.